This T cell receptor beta chain was documented in a study of blood T cell repertoires in COVID-19. Study at large: The United States, Italy and Spain were the sources of the acute and convalescent COVID-19 samples. Sources were T cells, B-cell-depleted T cells, or PBMCs; the material itself was cDNA or gDNA.

Per the original methods: Quantification of nucleated cells was approximated via reference gene primer amplification. Using immunoSEQ multiplex PCR, the repertoire was profiled, and TCRdb retains in-frame clones only, with some absent. Clone size and the V and J calls come from that table; the DNA yielded D and trimming. The sample has about 210,000 clones; just over 90% are singletons. The CDR3 length is 16 residues. With 6 bases clipped from V and 8 bases from J, the junction kept 16 bases outside the gene matches. CDR1 LNHDA and CDR2 SQIVND come from the germline V gene (reference sequence). The source is a man aged 30-40 years with acute or convalescent COVID-19. V and J are TRBV19 and TRBJ2-4; 7 nucleotides line up with TRBD1. Sequencing used peripheral blood. The CDR3 is CASRGRGPGAKDIQYF. Here the CDR3 DNA reads TGTGCCAGTAGGGGTAGGGGGCCTGGGGCAAAAGACATTCAGTACTTC.